Listed here are 10 T cell receptor beta chains from one sample, sequenced in a study of cytomegalovirus exposure and HLA in healthy donors. In the PCR, 60 Vbeta and 13 Jbeta primers were used. Measured with immunoSEQ multiplex PCR; TCRdb has only the in-frame clones, and not every one. The sample holds over 70,000 clones; 70% to 85% are singletons and the top ten take 2.5% to 3.5%. Material for sequencing was PBMCs. The receptor set was obtained from a man aged 50-59 years in good health and CMV-seropositive.

The chain links TRBV7-2 to TRBJ2-7; TRBD1 matches at 9 bases. Unmatched junction bases numbered 16, after V lost 5 bases and J lost 5 bases. The CDR3 is made up of 17 amino acids. Germline V lookup: CDR1 SGHTA, CDR2 FQGNSA. DNA for the CDR3: TGTGCCAGCAGCACCGGGACAGGGTCGAATGGGGTGGACGAGCAGTACTTC. Its protein is CASSTGTGSNGVDEQYF.

The chain carries TRBV4-1 and TRBJ2-1; TRBD2 matches 8 bases. The CDR3 totals 14 residues. Trimming removed 1 base from V and 15 bases from J; junction bases left unmatched: 11. Germline V gene lookup returns CDR1 MGHRA and CDR2 YSYEKL. The CDR3 sequence: CASSQVALAARTFF. In DNA, the CDR3 is TGCGCCAGCAGCCAAGTGGCACTAGCGGCCCGAACGTTCTTC.

On this clone itself: The germline gene is not matched at one end of the junction; a read error may be the cause. The chain recombines TRBV2 with TRBJ1-3; 9 nucleotides agree with TRBD1. The germline CDR1 and CDR2 sequences are SNHLY and FYNNEI. The CDR3 covers 12 residues. The CDR3 here is CASSEEGQGVSF. DNA of the CDR3: TGTGCCAGCAGTGAAGAGGGACAGGGAGTAAGTTTT. The complete variable domain, with remaining parts taken from reference TRBV2 and TRBJ1-3, reads EPEVTQTPSHQVTQMGQEVILRCVPISNHLYFYWYRQILGQKVEFLVSFYNNEISEKSEIFDDQFSVERPDGSNFTLKIRSTKLEDSAMYFCASSEEGQGVSFGEGSWLTVV.

This chain uses TRBV7-9 with TRBJ2-1; D may be TRBD2 (5 bases). Germline CDR1 and CDR2: SEHNR and FQNEAQ (reference sequence). The CDR3 sequence is 19 residues long. V dropped 5 bases and J dropped 9 bases, with 32 bases sitting between them. CDR3 residues: CASSPSFLRLAPRGGEQFF. In DNA form, the CDR3 reads TGTGCCAGCAGCCCAAGTTTCCTCCGTCTAGCACCGAGAGGTGGTGAGCAGTTCTTC.

This clone is deemed medium-sized (0.01 to 0.1%). V usage is TRBV11-1 and J usage is TRBJ2-1, with TRBD2 matching 8 bases. V shed 5 bases, J shed 5 bases, and the junction held 14 bases outside the gene matches. The germline V gene encodes CDR1 SGHAT and CDR2 FQDESV (reference sequence). CDR3 length equals 17 residues. The chain's CDR3 is CASSPDRGGLWNNEQFF. Written as DNA, the CDR3 is TGTGCCAGCAGCCCGGACCGCGGGGGGCTGTGGAACAATGAGCAGTTCTTC.

The gene calls are TRBV2 and TRBJ1-2; unclear D gene. This CDR3 spans 13 amino acids. Germline V gives CDR1 SNHLY, CDR2 FYNNEI. V dropped 4 bases and J dropped 2 bases, with 8 bases sitting between them. This CDR3 reads CASSGQVNYGYTF. The DNA of the CDR3 is TGTGCCAGCAGTGGTCAGGTGAACTATGGCTACACCTTC.

V and J are TRBV6-5 and TRBJ2-7, with 8 bases that match TRBD2. The CDR3 runs to 13 residues. From germline, CDR1 is MNHEY and CDR2 SVGAGI. V lost 2 bases and J lost 5; bases outside the gene matches: 2. The CDR3 sequence: CASSYPLADEQYF. The CDR3 bases are TGTGCCAGCAGTTACCCACTAGCGGACGAGCAGTACTTC.

The chain combines TRBV10-3 with TRBJ2-7, with D possibly being TRBD2 (5 bases). CDR3 length: 15 residues. V lost 4 bases to trimming and J lost 6 bases, with 19 bases between them. CDR1 is ENHRY, CDR2 SYGVKD, per germline. CDR3 in DNA: TGTGCCATCAGTGTAGTAGCCGGGATCCCCTCCGAGCAGTACTTC. Its protein product is CAISVVAGIPSEQYF.

This clone was detected only once. The V and J genes are TRBV6-5 and TRBJ2-7; the match to TRBD2 covers 9 bases. Trimming removed 6 bases from V and 1 base from J; junction bases left unmatched: 7. This CDR3 comprises 15 residues. Germline lookup yields CDR1 MNHEY and CDR2 SVGAGI. CDR3 in amino acids: CASRLTSGTSYEQYF. In DNA, the CDR3 is TGTGCCAGCAGGCTGACTAGCGGAACTTCCTACGAGCAGTACTTC.

CDR3 in DNA: TGTGCCAGCTGTCTTGGAGGTGAGCAGTTCTTC. Protein product: CASCLGGEQFF. This sequence joins TRBV2 and TRBJ2-1, with D possibly matching TRBD2 (5 bases). Per germline, CDR1 SNHLY and CDR2 FYNNEI. Trimming removed 8 bases at V and 9 bases at J, with 11 bases between. There are 11 residues in the CDR3.